This T cell receptor beta chain was retrieved from a study of CD8 T cells in ankylosing spondylitis. Quantitative molecular-barcoded 5'-RACE generated the TCR beta libraries. TCRdb reprocessed the 5' RACE reads with MiXCR, giving one entry per CDR3 protein. The repertoire holds 650,000 to 800,000 distinct CDR3 sequences, with 15% to 20% as singletons. Broader study findings: Some motif variants had been reported before (in reactive arthritis synovial fluid and blood). Typical of ankylosing spondylitis blood, it appeared, was a TCR beta motif of under 10 highly homologous variants. Matched synovial fluid from ankylosing spondylitis patients was reported to be enriched for disease-linked clones. Relatively rare in peripheral blood, disease-linked clones were also CD8+.

This clonotype was observed a few times. Its antigen is currently unknown. Germline V gene lookup returns CDR1 SGHRS and CDR2 YFSETQ. Unmatched junction bases numbered 4, after V lost 5 bases and J lost 3 bases. The CDR3 totals 14 residues. The sample taken for sequencing was blood, either unsorted or a sorted T cell fraction (not recorded which). The receptor was derived from a male donor with ankylosing spondylitis. The V gene is TRBV5-1, the J gene TRBJ1-5, with 8 bases that match TRBD1. The CDR3 is CASRPGQDNQPQHF. CDR3 bases: TGCGCCAGCAGACCGGGACAGGACAATCAGCCCCAGCATTTT.